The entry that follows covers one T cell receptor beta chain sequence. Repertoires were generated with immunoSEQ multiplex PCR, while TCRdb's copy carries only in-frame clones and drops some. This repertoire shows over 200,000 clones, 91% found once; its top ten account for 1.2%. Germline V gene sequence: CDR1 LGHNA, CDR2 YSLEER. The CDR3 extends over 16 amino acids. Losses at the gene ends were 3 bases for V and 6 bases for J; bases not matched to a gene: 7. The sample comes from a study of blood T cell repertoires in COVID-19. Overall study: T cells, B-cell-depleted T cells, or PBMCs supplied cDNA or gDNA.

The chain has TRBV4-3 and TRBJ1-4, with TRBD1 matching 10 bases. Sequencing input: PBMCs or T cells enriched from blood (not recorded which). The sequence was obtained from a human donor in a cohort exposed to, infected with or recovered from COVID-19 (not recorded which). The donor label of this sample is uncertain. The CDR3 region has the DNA TGCGCCAGCAGCCAGATTGGAGGGACAGGGGATGAAAAACTGTTTTTT. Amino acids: CASSQIGGTGDEKLFF.